This T cell receptor (beta chain) is from a study of CD8 T cells in ankylosing spondylitis. Findings and caveats of the study: The authors reported significant enrichment of disease-linked clones in matched ankylosing spondylitis synovial fluid. Ankylosing spondylitis blood appeared to carry a characteristic TCR beta motif of under ten highly homologous variants. Prior literature has documented some motif variants in synovial fluid and blood from reactive arthritis.

Trimming left V 0 bases short and J 0 bases short, with 8 bases between. The V gene's germline CDR1 is SGDLS and CDR2 YYNGEE. The CDR3 runs to 15 residues. This clonotype was counted many times. Its cognate antigen is unknown. Making use of molecular barcodes, quantitative 5'-RACE generated TCR beta libraries. MiXCR was run by TCRdb on the 5' RACE reads, yielding one entry per CDR3 protein. Among 35,000 to 50,000 distinct CDR3 sequences listed, less than 4% were seen once. Sequencing input: blood, either unsorted or a sorted T cell fraction (not recorded which). The TCR comes from a male donor with ankylosing spondylitis or in good health (not recorded which). V gene TRBV9 combines with J gene TRBJ2-3; D uncertain. CDR3 nucleotide sequence: TGTGCCAGCAGCGTAGATCCAGCGAGCACAGATACGCAGTATTTT. It codes for CASSVDPASTDTQYF. Full variable domain (missing parts from reference TRBV9 and TRBJ2-3): DSGVTQTPKHLITATGQRVTLRCSPRSGDLSVYWYQQSLDQGLQFLIQYYNGEERAKGNILERFSAQQFPDLHSELNLSSLELGDSALYFCASSVDPASTDTQYFGPGTRLTVL.